These 28 T cell receptor beta chains share one sample of origin, sequenced in a study of blood T cells in healthy people across ages. Using a J-beta primer mix together with a sample-barcoded 5' primer, a second PCR was run for roughly 6 to 11 cycles. TCRdb reprocessed the 5' RACE reads via MiXCR and lists one record per CDR3 protein. This sample yields around 1,800,000 distinct CDR3 sequences, of which more than 35% are seen a single time; 23% belongs to the top ten. What was sequenced was blood. The receptors come from a human donor in good health.

The gene calls are TRBV12-3 or TRBV12-4 and TRBJ2-5, with unresolved D. This CDR3 comprises 14 residues. V lost 2 bases and J lost 2, with 9 bases in between. Here the CDR3 DNA reads TGTGCCAGCAGTTTAATCACTCCACAAGAGACCCAGTACTTC. Translated, it gives CASSLITPQETQYF.

The chain has TRBV4-1 and TRBJ2-7, with D possibly TRBD1 on 6 matching bases. Germline CDR1 is MGHRA and CDR2 is YSYEKL. Deletions cut 1 base from V and 2 bases from J, with 15 bases between. The CDR3 runs 16 residues. CDR3 in amino acids: CASSQGSNRDPYEQYF. The CDR3 DNA is TGCGCCAGCAGCCAAGGGTCTAACAGGGACCCCTACGAGCAGTACTTC.

This clonotype occurred a few times. This sequence joins TRBV7-8 and TRBJ1-2; D remains unclear. The V end was cut by 5 bases, the J end by 2 bases, with 12 bases between. CDR3 size: 14 residues. Germline V gene data show CDR1 as SGHVS and CDR2 as FQNEAQ. The DNA of the CDR3 is TGTGCCAGCAGCGGGAGACTCGGAAACTATGGCTACACCTTC. Residues: CASSGRLGNYGYTF.

This clonotype was seen a handful of times. This chain connects TRBV14 to TRBJ2-1; perhaps TRBD1 as D (6 bases). Germline CDR1 is SGHDN and CDR2 is FVKESK. The CDR3 length is 12 residues. Trimming pared 10 bases from V and 6 bases from J, leaving 13 bases between. DNA of the CDR3: TGTGCCACCCACAGGGCCGGCAATGAGCAGTTCTTC. Translated: CATHRAGNEQFF. Filled out from reference TRBV14 and TRBJ2-1, the complete variable domain reads EAGVTQFPSHSVIEKGQTVTLRCDPISGHDNLYWYRRVMGKEIKFLLHFVKESKQDESGMPNNRFLAERTGGTYSTLKVQPAELEDSGVYFCATHRAGNEQFFGPGTRLTVL.

The chain employs TRBV29-1 and TRBJ1-1; D gene unclear. This CDR3 spans 12 amino acids. Germline CDR1 reads SQVTM; CDR2 reads ANQGSEA. Trimming took off 4 bases at V and 1 base at J, with 7 bases between the two ends. In DNA form, the CDR3 reads TGCAGCGTTGCTAATGGGAACACTGAAGCTTTCTTT. Encoded protein: CSVANGNTEAFF.

This clonotype showed up just a few times. The chain couples TRBV5-1 to TRBJ2-1; perhaps TRBD2 as D (5 bases). CDR1 SGHRS and CDR2 YFSETQ come from the germline V gene. The CDR3 length is 15 residues. Trimming removed 1 base at V and 8 bases at J, with 16 bases between. The CDR3 nucleotides are TGCGCCAGCAGCTTGTTGGGAGTTCGGGGTGATGAGCAGTTCTTC. It encodes CASSLLGVRGDEQFF.

The rearrangement uses TRBV20-1 and TRBJ2-1, with D unclear. The CDR3 covers 16 residues. The germline gives CDR1 DFQATT, CDR2 SNEGSKA (reference sequence). The V gene lost 0 bases and the J gene lost 0 bases, with 12 bases spanning the gap. CDR3 in DNA: TGCAGTGCTAGAGATTCCAGACAAAACTCCTACAATGAGCAGTTCTTC. It yields the protein CSARDSRQNSYNEQFF.

This clonotype was recorded only once. This rearrangement joins TRBV12-3 or TRBV12-4 to TRBJ1-2; TRBD1 is a possible D gene (6 bases). Trimming removed 2 bases at V and 6 bases at J, with 16 bases between. This CDR3 region has 15 residues. The DNA for the CDR3 is TGTGCCAGCAGTTTAATGTTGGCAGGGGTTGATGGCTACACCTTC. Amino acids: CASSLMLAGVDGYTF.

The V gene is TRBV5-1, the J gene TRBJ1-2; D is possibly TRBD1 (5 bases). V lost 1 base to trimming and J lost 7 bases, with 14 bases between them. The CDR3 has 14 amino acids. Germline CDR1 SGHRS, CDR2 YFSETQ. Here the CDR3 reads CASSLIAGGGGYTF. In nucleotides, the CDR3 is TGCGCCAGCAGCTTGATCGCCGGCGGGGGTGGCTACACCTTC.

The chain joins TRBV21-1 to TRBJ2-1; the D call of TRBD1 is as the table states it, not checked on the DNA. TRBV21-1 is a pseudogene. The CDR3 has 16 amino acids. The CDR3 region is CASPIRGQGDNEVQFF. The CDR3 DNA follows: TGTGCCAGCCCAATCCGTGGACAGGGGGACAATGAAGTGCAGTTCTTC.

The chain combines TRBV20-1 with TRBJ2-3; no clear D. This CDR3 has 14 residues. Looked up from germline, CDR1 is DFQATT and CDR2 is SNEGSKA (reference sequence). V gave up 8 bases and J gave up 7 bases, with 22 bases separating them. The CDR3 sequence is CSSFAPYISNTQYF. The CDR3 DNA reads TGCAGTTCGTTCGCCCCTTATATATCGAATACGCAGTATTTT.

The V and J genes are TRBV7-9 and TRBJ2-7, with 11 nucleotides matching TRBD2. Germline V gives CDR1 SEHNR, CDR2 FQNEAQ (reference sequence). The CDR3 is 16 amino acids. V trimming: 5 bases; J trimming: 1 base; junction bases outside the gene matches: 7. The DNA of the CDR3 is TGTGCCAGCAGCCCCGGGCCTAGCGGGGGGTCCTACGAGCAGTACTTC. Translating gives CASSPGPSGGSYEQYF.

This clonotype was seen a few times. V is TRBV7-9 and J is TRBJ1-1; D remains ambiguous. The V and J ends lost 1 base and 1 base respectively, with 10 bases between them. The germline V gene has CDR1 SEHNR and CDR2 FQNEAQ (reference sequence). This CDR3 contains 15 residues. CDR3 amino acids: CASSLDWQWNTEAFF. CDR3 bases: TGTGCCAGCAGCTTAGATTGGCAGTGGAACACTGAAGCTTTCTTT.

V gene TRBV12-3 or TRBV12-4 combines with J gene TRBJ2-1, with TRBD2 matching 11 bases. Germline trimming cut 5 bases from V and 7 bases from J; bases unmatched to any gene: 7. The CDR3 length is 15 residues. Written as DNA, the CDR3 is TGTGCCAGCAGTACGCTAGCGGGGGGCACAAATGAGCAGTTCTTC. Its translation: CASSTLAGGTNEQFF.

The chain uses TRBV6-1 and TRBJ2-1; possible D gene TRBD2, 6 bases. Germline assignment: CDR1 MNHNS and CDR2 SASEGT. V lost 3 bases to trimming and J lost 1 base, with 13 bases between them. CDR3 length: 16 residues. DNA of the CDR3: TGTGCCAGCAGTGATGGGCTAGCGCCATCCTACAATGAGCAGTTCTTC. Translation: CASSDGLAPSYNEQFF.

In the case of this clonotype: A read error may be the cause here, since a much bigger clone is one base away. V usage is TRBV7-6 and J usage is TRBJ2-3, with a weak D call TRBD1 (7 bases). Looked up from germline, CDR1 is SGHVS and CDR2 is FNYEAQ. CDR3 size: 14 residues. V lost 3 bases and J lost 6, with 13 bases in between. The CDR3 loop is CASSLEGAMDTQYF. In DNA, the CDR3 is TGTGCCAGCAGCTTGGAGGGGGCAATGGATACGCAGTATTTT.

V is TRBV12-3 or TRBV12-4 and J is TRBJ2-3; either TRBD1 or TRBD2 may fit D (5 bases each). The CDR3 covers 15 residues. V was pared by 4 bases and J by 5 bases, with 16 bases between. CDR3 sequence: CASSSNIGTLDTQYF. The CDR3 region has the DNA TGTGCCAGCAGTTCCAATATCGGGACCTTAGATACGCAGTATTTT.

This clonotype was detected many times. CDR3 sequence: CASSYSMSEQFF. DNA for the CDR3: TGTGCCAGCAGTTACTCGATGTCTGAGCAGTTCTTC. This chain links TRBV6-6 with TRBJ2-1; D gene unclear. Germline V CDR1 and CDR2: MNHNY, SVGAGI (reference sequence). V lost 0 bases to trimming and J lost 9 bases, with 6 bases between them. The CDR3 spans 12 residues.

This chain links TRBV3-1 with TRBJ2-5; 9 bases are a match to TRBD2. The J call is in doubt because the DNA end fits TRBJ2-7 better. The CDR3 has 16 residues. In germline, CDR1 is LGHDT, CDR2 YNNKEL (reference sequence). The DNA of the CDR3 is TGTGCCAGCAGCCAAGATGTGACTAGCGGCTCCTACGAGCAGTACTTC. Residues: CASSQDVTSGSYEQYF.

The chain links TRBV7-3 to TRBJ2-1; D is tentatively TRBD1 or TRBD2 (6 bases each). Between the trimmed V and J ends, which lost 0 bases and 8 bases, there was a span of 14 bases. The CDR3 covers 15 residues. Germline-derived CDR1 and CDR2 are SGHTA and FQGTGA. The CDR3 protein is CASSLTRSGEDEQFF. The CDR3, as DNA: TGTGCCAGCAGCTTAACGAGGTCAGGGGAGGATGAGCAGTTCTTC. Full variable domain (rest looked up from reference TRBV7-3 and TRBJ2-1): GAGVSQTPSNKVTEKGKYVELRCDPISGHTALYWYRQSLGQGPEFLIYFQGTGAADDSGLPNDRFFAVRPEGSVSTLKIQRTERGDSAVYLCASSLTRSGEDEQFFGPGTRLTVL.

About this clonotype itself: A much bigger clone sits one base away, suggesting this may be a read error. The rearrangement links TRBV7-2 to TRBJ2-7; D is ambiguous. Germline lookup yields CDR1 SGHTA and CDR2 FQGNSA. V lost 1 base and J 3 bases, leaving 10 bases between the germline ends. The CDR3 is made up of 14 amino acids. The chain's CDR3 is CASSLVVRDYEQYF. CDR3 DNA: TGTGCCAGCAGCTTAGTAGTCCGCGACTACGAGCAGTACTTC.

The chain joins TRBV30 to TRBJ2-6, with D maybe TRBD2 (5 bases). Looked up from germline, CDR1 is GTSNPN and CDR2 is SVGIG (reference sequence). CDR3 length equals 17 residues. Between the trimmed V and J ends, which lost 0 bases and 0 bases, there was a span of 12 bases. The CDR3 is CAWSVLGEPSGANVLTF. Here the CDR3 DNA reads TGTGCCTGGAGTGTACTCGGGGAACCCTCTGGGGCCAACGTCCTGACTTTC.

The CDR3 loop reads CSAIPWAEAFF. The CDR3 nucleotides are TGCAGTGCTATCCCTTGGGCTGAAGCTTTCTTT. The chain has TRBV20-1 and TRBJ1-1; D call uncertain. The V end lost 4 bases, the J end lost 6 bases, and 9 bases lay between the germline ends. Germline V gene lookup returns CDR1 DFQATT and CDR2 SNEGSKA (reference sequence). The CDR3 runs to 11 residues.

J is TRBJ1-1 and V is TRBV29-1, with D tentatively TRBD1 (5 bases). CDR1 SQVTM and CDR2 ANQGSEA come from the germline V gene. The CDR3 totals 13 residues. Trimming took off 7 bases at V and 4 bases at J, with 16 bases between the two ends. CDR3 amino acids: CSAGAGKGTEAFF. The CDR3 DNA reads as TGCAGCGCCGGGGCGGGCAAGGGCACTGAAGCTTTCTTT.

This chain uses TRBV15 with TRBJ1-6; the D is unclear. V was trimmed by 6 bases and J by 8 bases, leaving 8 bases between them. The CDR3 totals 12 residues. Germline-derived CDR1 and CDR2 are LNHNV and YYDKDF (reference sequence). Here the CDR3 DNA reads TGTGCCACCAGAACATGGGATTCACCCCTCCACTTT. Translated, it gives CATRTWDSPLHF.

This clonotype was counted between two and nine times. The chain is built from TRBV9 and TRBJ1-4, with 8 bases matching TRBD1. The V segment lost 3 bases and the J segment 8 bases; nucleotides outside the gene matches: 6. Per germline, CDR1 SGDLS and CDR2 YYNGEE. This CDR3 comprises 14 residues. For the CDR3, the DNA is TGTGCCAGCAGCGCCGACAGGGGAGGCGAAAAACTGTTTTTT. It yields the protein CASSADRGGEKLFF.

The chain has TRBV29-1 and TRBJ2-5; D is unresolved. Trimming took 7 bases from V and 4 from J, leaving 10 bases between them. The CDR3 totals 11 residues. The germline gives CDR1 SQVTM, CDR2 ANQGSEA. The CDR3 loop is CSAPHSETQYF. DNA for the CDR3: TGCAGCGCCCCACACTCAGAGACCCAGTACTTC.

V is TRBV20-1 and J is TRBJ2-7; 10 bases line up with TRBD1. Unmatched junction bases numbered 13, after V lost 2 bases and J lost 3 bases. The germline V gene has CDR1 DFQATT and CDR2 SNEGSKA (reference sequence). The CDR3 runs 17 residues. This CDR3 is CSARTGTGDLGGYEQYF. The CDR3 DNA follows: TGCAGTGCTAGAACCGGGACAGGGGACTTAGGGGGCTACGAGCAGTACTTC.